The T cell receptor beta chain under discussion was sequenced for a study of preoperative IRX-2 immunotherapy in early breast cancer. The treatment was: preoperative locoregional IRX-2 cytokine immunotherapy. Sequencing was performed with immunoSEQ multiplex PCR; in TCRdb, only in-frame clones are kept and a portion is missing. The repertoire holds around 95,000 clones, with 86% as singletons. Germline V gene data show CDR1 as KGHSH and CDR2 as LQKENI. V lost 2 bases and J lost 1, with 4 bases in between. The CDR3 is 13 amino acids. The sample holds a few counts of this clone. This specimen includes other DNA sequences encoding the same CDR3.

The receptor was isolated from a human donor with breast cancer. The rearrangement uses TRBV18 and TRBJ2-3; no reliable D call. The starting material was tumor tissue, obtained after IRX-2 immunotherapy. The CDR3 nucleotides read TGTGCCAGCTCACCAGGGGGCACAGATACGCAGTATTTT. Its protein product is CASSPGGTDTQYF.